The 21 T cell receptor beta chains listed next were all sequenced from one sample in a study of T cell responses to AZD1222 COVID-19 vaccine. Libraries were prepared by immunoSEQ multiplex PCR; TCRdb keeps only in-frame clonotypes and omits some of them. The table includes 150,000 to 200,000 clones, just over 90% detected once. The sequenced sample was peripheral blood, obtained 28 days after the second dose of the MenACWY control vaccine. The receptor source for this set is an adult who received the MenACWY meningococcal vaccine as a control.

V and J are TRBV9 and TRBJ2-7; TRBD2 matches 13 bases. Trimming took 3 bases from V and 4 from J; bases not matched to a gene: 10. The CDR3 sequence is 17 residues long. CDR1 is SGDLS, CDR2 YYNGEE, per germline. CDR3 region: CASSGGTSGTRLYEQYF. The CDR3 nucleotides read TGTGCCAGCAGCGGCGGGACTAGCGGGACTAGGTTGTACGAGCAGTACTTC.

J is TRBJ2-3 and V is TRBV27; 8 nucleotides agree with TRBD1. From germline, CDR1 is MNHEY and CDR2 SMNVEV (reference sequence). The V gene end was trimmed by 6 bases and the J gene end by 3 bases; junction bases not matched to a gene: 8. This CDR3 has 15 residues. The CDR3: CASSRSGGRTDTQYF. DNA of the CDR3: TGTGCCAGCAGCCGCTCAGGGGGCAGAACAGATACGCAGTATTTT.

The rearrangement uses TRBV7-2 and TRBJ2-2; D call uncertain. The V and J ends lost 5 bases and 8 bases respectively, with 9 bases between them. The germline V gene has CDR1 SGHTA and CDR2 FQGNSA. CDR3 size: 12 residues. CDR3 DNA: TGTGCCAGCAGCCCTATGGTGGGGGAGCTGTTTTTT. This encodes CASSPMVGELFF.

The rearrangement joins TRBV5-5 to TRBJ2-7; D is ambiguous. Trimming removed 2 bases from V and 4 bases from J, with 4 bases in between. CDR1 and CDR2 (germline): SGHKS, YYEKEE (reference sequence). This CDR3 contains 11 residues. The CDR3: CASSFQYEQYF. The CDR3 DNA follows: TGTGCCAGCAGCTTTCAGTACGAGCAGTACTTC.

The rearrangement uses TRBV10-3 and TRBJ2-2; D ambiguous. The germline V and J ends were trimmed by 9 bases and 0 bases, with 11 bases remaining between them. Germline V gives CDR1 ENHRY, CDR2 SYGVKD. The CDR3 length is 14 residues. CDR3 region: CAMTGQPNTGELFF. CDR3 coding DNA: TGTGCCATGACCGGTCAGCCGAACACCGGGGAGCTGTTTTTT.

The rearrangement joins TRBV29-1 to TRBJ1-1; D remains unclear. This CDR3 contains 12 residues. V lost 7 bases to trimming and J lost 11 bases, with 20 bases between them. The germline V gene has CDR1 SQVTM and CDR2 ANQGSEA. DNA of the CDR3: TGCAGCGCCTCTTTCGGTCTTATGGTGGCTTTCTTT. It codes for CSASFGLMVAFF.

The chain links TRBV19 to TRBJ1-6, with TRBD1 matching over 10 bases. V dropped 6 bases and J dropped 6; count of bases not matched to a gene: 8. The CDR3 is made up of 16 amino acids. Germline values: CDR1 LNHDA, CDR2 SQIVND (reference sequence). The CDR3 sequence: CASRVDRDRGNSPLHF. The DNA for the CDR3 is TGTGCCAGTAGAGTCGATAGGGACAGGGGTAATTCACCCCTCCACTTT.

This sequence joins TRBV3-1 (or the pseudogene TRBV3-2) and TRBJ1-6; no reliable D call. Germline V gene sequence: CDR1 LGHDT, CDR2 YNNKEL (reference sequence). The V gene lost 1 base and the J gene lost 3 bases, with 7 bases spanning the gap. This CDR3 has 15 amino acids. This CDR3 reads CASSQAQGYNSPLHF. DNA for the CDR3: TGTGCCAGCAGCCAAGCGCAAGGCTATAATTCACCCCTCCACTTT.

CDR3 amino acids: CASRIRHREHTSYNSPLHF. CDR3 nucleotide sequence: TGCGCCAGCAGAATTAGACACCGAGAGCATACCTCCTATAATTCACCCCTCCACTTT. The chain employs TRBV10-1 and TRBJ1-6; D unresolved. Germline-derived CDR1 and CDR2 are WNHNN and SYGVQD (reference sequence). This CDR3 region has 19 residues. The V end was cut by 6 bases, the J end by 0 bases, with 21 bases between.

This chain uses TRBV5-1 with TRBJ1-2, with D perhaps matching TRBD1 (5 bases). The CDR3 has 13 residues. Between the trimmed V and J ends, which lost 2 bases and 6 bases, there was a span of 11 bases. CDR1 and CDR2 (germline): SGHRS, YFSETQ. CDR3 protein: CASSFDSLDGYTF. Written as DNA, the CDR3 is TGCGCCAGCAGCTTCGACAGTTTGGATGGCTACACCTTC. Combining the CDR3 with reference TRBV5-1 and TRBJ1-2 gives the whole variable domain KAGVTQTPRYLIKTRGQQVTLSCSPISGHRSVSWYQQTPGQGLQFLFEYFSETQRNKGNFPGRFSGRQFSNSRSEMNVSTLELGDSALYLCASSFDSLDGYTFGSGTRLTVV.

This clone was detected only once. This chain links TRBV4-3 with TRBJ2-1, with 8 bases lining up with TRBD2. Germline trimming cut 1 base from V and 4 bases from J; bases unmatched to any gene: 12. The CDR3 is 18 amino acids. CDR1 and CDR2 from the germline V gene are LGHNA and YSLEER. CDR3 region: CASSQASVAVAGYNEQFF. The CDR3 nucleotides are TGCGCCAGCAGCCAAGCTTCCGTCGCCGTAGCGGGATACAATGAGCAGTTCTTC.

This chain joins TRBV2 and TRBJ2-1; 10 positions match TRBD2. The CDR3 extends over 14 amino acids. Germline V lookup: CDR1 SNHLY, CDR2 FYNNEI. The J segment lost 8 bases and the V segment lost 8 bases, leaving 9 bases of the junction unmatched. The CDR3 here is CASRRAGGYDEQFF. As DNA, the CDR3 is TGTGCCAGCCGACGAGCGGGAGGGTACGATGAGCAGTTCTTC.

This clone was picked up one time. CDR3: CASSYSTGPEQYF. The CDR3 coding sequence is TGTGCCAGCAGTTATTCGACAGGCCCCGAGCAGTACTTC. The chain links TRBV6-5 to TRBJ2-7; tentatively, D is TRBD1 (6 bases). The CDR3 has 13 amino acids. Trimming left V 3 bases short and J 6 bases short, with 12 bases between. In germline, CDR1 is MNHEY, CDR2 SVGAGI.

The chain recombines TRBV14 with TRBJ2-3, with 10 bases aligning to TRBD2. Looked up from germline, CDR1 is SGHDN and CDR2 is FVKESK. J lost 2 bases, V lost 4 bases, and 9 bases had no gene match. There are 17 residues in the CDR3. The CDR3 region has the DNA TGTGCCAGCAGCCGCGTCTGGACTAGCGGTTACACAGATACGCAGTATTTT. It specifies CASSRVWTSGYTDTQYF.

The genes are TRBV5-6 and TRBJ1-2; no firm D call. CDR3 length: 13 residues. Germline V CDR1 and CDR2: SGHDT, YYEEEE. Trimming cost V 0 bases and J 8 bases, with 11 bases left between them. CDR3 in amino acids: CASSLGQIGGYTF. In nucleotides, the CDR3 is TGTGCCAGCAGCTTGGGGCAGATTGGGGGCTACACCTTC.

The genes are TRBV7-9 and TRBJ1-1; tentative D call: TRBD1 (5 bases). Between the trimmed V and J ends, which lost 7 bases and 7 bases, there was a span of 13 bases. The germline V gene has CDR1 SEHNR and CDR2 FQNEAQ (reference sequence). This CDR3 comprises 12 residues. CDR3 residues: CASTNPGLEAFF. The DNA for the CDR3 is TGTGCCAGCACCAACCCGGGGCTTGAAGCTTTCTTT. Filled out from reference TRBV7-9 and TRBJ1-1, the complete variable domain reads DTGVSQNPRHKITKRGQNVTFRCDPISEHNRLYWYRQTLGQGPEFLTYFQNEAQLEKSRLLSDRFSAERPKGSFSTLEIQRTEQGDSAMYLCASTNPGLEAFFGQGTRLTVV.

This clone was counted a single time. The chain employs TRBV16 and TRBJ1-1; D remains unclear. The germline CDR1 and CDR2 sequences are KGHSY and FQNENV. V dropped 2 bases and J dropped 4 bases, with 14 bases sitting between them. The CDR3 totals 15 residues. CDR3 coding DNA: TGTGCCAGCAGCCAACGGTCCCGCATCATCACTGAAGCTTTCTTT. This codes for CASSQRSRIITEAFF. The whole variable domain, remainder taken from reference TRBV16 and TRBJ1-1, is GEEVAQTPKHLVRGEGQKAKLYCAPIKGHSYVFWYQQVLKNEFKFLISFQNENVFDETGMPKERFSAKCLPNSPCSLEIQATKLEDSAVYFCASSQRSRIITEAFFGQGTRLTVV.

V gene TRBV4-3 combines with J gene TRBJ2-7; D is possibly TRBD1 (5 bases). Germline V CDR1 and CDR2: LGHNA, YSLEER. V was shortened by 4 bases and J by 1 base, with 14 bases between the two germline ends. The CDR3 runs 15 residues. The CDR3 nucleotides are TGCGCCAGCAGCCCAAACAGGATAGGTTCCTACGAGCAGTACTTC. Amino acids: CASSPNRIGSYEQYF.

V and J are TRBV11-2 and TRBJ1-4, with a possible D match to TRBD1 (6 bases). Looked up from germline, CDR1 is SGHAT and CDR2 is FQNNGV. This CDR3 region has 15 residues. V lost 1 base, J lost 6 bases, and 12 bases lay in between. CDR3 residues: CASSLGGRGDEKLFF. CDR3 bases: TGTGCCAGCAGCTTAGGAGGCAGGGGAGATGAAAAACTGTTTTTT.

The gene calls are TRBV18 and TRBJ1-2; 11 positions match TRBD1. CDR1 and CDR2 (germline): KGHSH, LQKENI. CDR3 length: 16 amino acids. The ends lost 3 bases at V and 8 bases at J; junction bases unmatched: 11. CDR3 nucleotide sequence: TGTGCCAGCTCACCCTTAAGGGACAGGGGGATGGACGGCTACACCTTC. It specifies CASSPLRDRGMDGYTF. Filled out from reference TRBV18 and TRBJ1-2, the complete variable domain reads NAGVMQNPRHLVRRRGQEARLRCSPMKGHSHVYWYRQLPEEGLKFMVYLQKENIIDESGMPKERFSAEFPKEGPSILRIQQVVRGDSAAYFCASSPLRDRGMDGYTFGSGTRLTVV.

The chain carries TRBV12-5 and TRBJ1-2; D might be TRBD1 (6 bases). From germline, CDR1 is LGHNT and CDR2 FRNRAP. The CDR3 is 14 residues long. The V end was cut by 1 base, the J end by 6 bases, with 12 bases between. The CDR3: CASGLGDRLHGYTF. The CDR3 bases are TGTGCTAGTGGTTTGGGAGACAGGCTCCATGGCTACACCTTC.